These 11 T cell receptor beta chains originate from one sample sequenced in a study of T cells in Graves' hyperthyroidism and ophthalmopathy. Amplified TCR beta CDR3 regions derived from RNA transcripts. When the TCR CDR3 underwent first-round RT-PCR, the HTBI primer set was used. TCRdb passed the multiplex PCR reads through MiXCR, listing each CDR3 protein once. The table includes approximately 600,000 distinct CDR3 sequences, under 25% detected once. Input material: blood. The receptors here all came from a man aged 25 to 40 with Graves' ophthalmopathy.

A few counts support this clonotype. The chain couples TRBV27 to TRBJ2-1; the D is unclear. This CDR3 comprises 14 residues. Trimming cost V 2 bases and J 9 bases, with 14 bases left between them. Germline V gene sequence: CDR1 MNHEY, CDR2 SMNVEV (reference sequence). CDR3 region: CASSLGSNPTEQFF. In nucleotides, the CDR3 is TGTGCCAGCAGTTTAGGGTCCAACCCGACTGAGCAGTTCTTC.

In its sample, this clonotype was seen many times. V is TRBV12-3 or TRBV12-4 and J is TRBJ2-5; 9 nucleotides agree with TRBD2. J lost 2 bases, V lost 3 bases, and 4 bases had no gene match. The length of the CDR3 is 15 residues. The DNA for the CDR3 is TGTGCCAGCAGTTTTAGCGGGAGCCCTCAAGAGACCCAGTACTTC. It yields the protein CASSFSGSPQETQYF.

CDR3 amino acids: CSARERTGSPHEQYF. DNA of the CDR3: TGCAGTGCTAGAGAGCGAACGGGGAGTCCCCACGAGCAGTACTTC. This rearrangement joins TRBV20-1 to TRBJ2-7, with a possible D match to TRBD2 (5 bases). The CDR3 contains 15 residues. V dropped 0 bases and J dropped 5 bases, with 17 bases sitting between them. Germline lookup yields CDR1 DFQATT and CDR2 SNEGSKA (reference sequence).

The chain is built from TRBV2 and TRBJ1-1, with 8 bases that match TRBD1. V was pared by 5 bases and J by 0 bases, with 5 bases of the junction left unmatched. CDR1 and CDR2 (germline): SNHLY, FYNNEI. The CDR3 is 15 residues long. Written as DNA, the CDR3 is TGTGCCAGCAGTTTCCGGGACAGGCTGAACACTGAAGCTTTCTTT. Translating it yields CASSFRDRLNTEAFF. Drawing the rest from reference TRBV2 and TRBJ1-1, the complete variable domain is EPEVTQTPSHQVTQMGQEVILRCVPISNHLYFYWYRQILGQKVEFLVSFYNNEISEKSEIFDDQFSVERPDGSNFTLKIRSTKLEDSAMYFCASSFRDRLNTEAFFGQGTRLTVV.

The chain combines TRBV7-2 with TRBJ1-2; 7 nucleotides align to TRBD1. This CDR3 is built from 12 residues. Per the germline V gene, CDR1 is SGHTA and CDR2 is FQGNSA. V dropped 5 bases and J dropped 8; count of bases not matched to a gene: 5. The CDR3 reads CASSADRDGYTF. DNA of the CDR3: TGTGCCAGCAGCGCCGACAGGGACGGCTACACCTTC.

This clonotype has more than one count but fewer than ten. J is TRBJ2-7 and V is TRBV7-8; 9 bases align to TRBD1. V trimming: 5 bases; J trimming: 0 bases; junction bases outside the gene matches: 5. The CDR3 runs to 15 residues. Germline CDR1 and CDR2: SGHVS and FQNEAQ. The CDR3 region has the DNA TGTGCCAGCAGCACCGACAGGGGGTACTCCTACGAGCAGTACTTC. Translated: CASSTDRGYSYEQYF.

On this clonotype itself: A much larger clonotype is one base distant, so this may be a read error. The chain carries TRBV5-1 and TRBJ1-1; a weak D match, TRBD1 (5 bases). The V and J ends lost 4 bases and 10 bases respectively, with 23 bases between them. From germline, CDR1 is SGHRS and CDR2 YFSETQ. This CDR3 is 15 amino acids long. CDR3 nucleotides: TGCGCCAGCAGCCTCCAAACCCCAGGGAGGAGTCGAGCTTTCTTT. Translation: CASSLQTPGRSRAFF.

This clonotype was seen at least ten times. This chain connects TRBV20-1 to TRBJ1-2, with no clear D. Trimming left V 0 bases short and J 6 bases short, with 8 bases between. Germline CDR1 DFQATT, CDR2 SNEGSKA (reference sequence). The CDR3 is made up of 12 amino acids. This chain's CDR3 is CSARDGGHGYTF. DNA of the CDR3: TGCAGTGCTAGAGACGGAGGGCATGGCTACACCTTC.

In its sample, this clonotype was seen many times. The J gene is TRBJ1-5, the V gene TRBV28; 9 bases fit TRBD1. This CDR3 comprises 15 residues. The V and J ends lost 5 bases and 8 bases, in that order; junction bases with no gene match: 10. Looked up from germline, CDR1 is MDHEN and CDR2 is SYDVKM. The CDR3 loop is CASSLGDRDIKPQHF. Here the CDR3 DNA reads TGTGCCAGCAGTCTGGGGGACAGGGATATCAAGCCCCAGCATTTT.

This chain uses TRBV29-1 with TRBJ2-1; TRBD2 aligns across 7 bases. Germline lookup yields CDR1 SQVTM and CDR2 ANQGSEA. J gave up 1 base and V 3 bases, and 3 bases lay outside the gene matches. This CDR3 region has 14 residues. The CDR3 loop is CSVEGGRSYNEQFF. Here the CDR3 DNA reads TGCAGCGTTGAGGGGGGGAGGTCCTACAATGAGCAGTTCTTC.

The chain employs TRBV10-3 and TRBJ2-7; maybe TRBD1 (5 bases). This CDR3 comprises 13 residues. Germline loops: CDR1 ENHRY, CDR2 SYGVKD. The V and J ends lost 2 bases and 3 bases respectively, with 8 bases between them. CDR3 region: CAISEGAIYEQYF. In DNA, the CDR3 is TGTGCCATCAGTGAGGGGGCCATCTACGAGCAGTACTTC.